This T cell receptor beta chain was identified in a study of Graves' ophthalmopathy and Graves' hyperthyroidism (dated by TCRdb to between 2018 and 2020). With respect to the entire study: Peripheral blood was collected at initial diagnosis, before any treatment. The study used signatures of the TCR beta repertoire to tell Graves' ophthalmopathy apart from Graves' hyperthyroidism and to predict which patients would progress to ophthalmopathy. In total, some 140 blood samples were TCR-sequenced: fewer than 50 ophthalmopathy, some 80 hyperthyroidism and approximately 17 hyperthyroidism-to-ophthalmopathy patients. To explore V-J signatures that distinguish ophthalmopathy from hyperthyroidism, a discovery set of roughly 98 patients was enrolled, made up of more than 40 with ophthalmopathy and 55 to 65 with stable hyperthyroidism. For independent validation, a separate cohort was made up of about 18 hyperthyroidism patients plus 17 patients who later progressed from hyperthyroidism to ophthalmopathy. T-cell repertoires of thyroid tissue and blood were compared in a handful of hyperthyroidism patients. After sampling, hyperthyroidism patients received methimazole starting at 30 mg daily, and ophthalmopathy patients received high-dose intravenous methylprednisolone. The 95 to 100 discovery patients were randomly divided into training and test sets at a 7:3 ratio. The research as a whole found: Ophthalmopathy was separated from stable hyperthyroidism by the 13-signature model with just under 90% sensitivity and 81% to 84% specificity in cross-validation and with 80%/75% in the test set. No statistical method was used to set the sample size in advance, and the investigators knew which group each participant was assigned to. Among expanded thyroid clonotypes with frequency above 0.001, most also showed up in blood, which suggests that blood repertoires may reflect the thyroid immune response. In validation, the model predicted ophthalmopathy progression with about 71% sensitivity and approximately 75% specificity; fewer than 15 predicted patients were CT-confirmed with GO in a median of about 6.1 months.

For repertoire sequencing, the TCR beta CDR3 regions were amplified from RNA transcripts. A first-round RT-PCR used HTBI primers with the Qiagen OneStep RT-PCR kit, followed by a second-round multiplex PCR, size selection and purification. Libraries were sequenced on an Illumina HiSeq2000 using paired-end 100 bp reads. Per the authors' processing: SOAPnuke was used to process the reads, removing any read that contained adapters or uncalled bases, had a mean Phred below 15, or lacked an exact match to the constant primer or identifier. High-quality paired reads were merged with COPE v1.2.5. Each unique nucleotide sequence was defined as a clonotype, and clonotypes were aligned to IMGT TRB V, D and J references with MiTCR v1.1. The analysis was limited to V-J combinations with a frequency above 0.0001, which together covered approximately 99% of repertoires. For each V-J combination, a TCR clonal expansion and chaos score was defined as F50 clonal expansion divided by the chaos observed in the TCRdist matrix. Welch's t-statistics and random forest were used to narrow the features down to approximately 13 V-J combinations, which were then fed into a naive Bayes classifier. Thyroid-blood repertoire similarity was quantified with the Morisita-Horn index. Starting from the raw public reads, TCRdb applied fastp trimming at Q25, assembled clones with MiXCR and retained in-frame beta chains. Each CDR3 protein appears once, grouped with its most common genes and DNA. V and J calls and clone size were set by TCRdb, not the authors. The table for this sample lists roughly 500,000 distinct CDR3 sequences; roughly an eighth of them were counted only once. About 10% of the sample goes to the ten largest clones.

Patients with ophthalmopathy had moderately to severely active disease, with a Clinical Activity Score of 3 or more, a NOSPECS grade of 4 or more, and a disease duration of less than 3 months. Patients with other autoimmune diseases, uncontrolled infections, pregnancy or lactation were excluded from the study. Diagnosis relied on clinical symptoms, serum thyroxine, TRAb, thyroid ultrasound and orbital computed tomography. Using Ficoll-Paque density gradient centrifugation, PBMCs were isolated from 9 to 10 ml of fresh peripheral blood. Trizol reagent was used to extract the total RNA, and its quality was then checked on an Agilent 2100 Bioanalyzer. Including cysteine and phenylalanine, the CDR3 has 15 amino acids. Just the 45-base CDR3 DNA is kept, in frame starting at base 1. The germline V gene (reference sequence) yields LGHDT for CDR1 and YNNKEL for CDR2. Comment on this clonotype: It lacks a known antigen. This may come from a read error, since a much larger clone is one base off.

The receptor comes from a woman aged 30 to 39 with Graves' ophthalmopathy. Donor details come from another sample of the same person, matched by shared clones. Material for sequencing was blood. The chain joins TRBV3-1 to TRBJ1-2, and 8 junctional nucleotides match TRBD1. The DNA reads TGTGCCAGCAACCAAGAGGGCCAGGGGGCCAGGGGCTACACCTTC. Its protein product is CASNQEGQGARGYTF.